One sample yielded the 26 T cell receptor beta chains listed below, sequenced in a study of T-cell memory formation after mild COVID-19. TCRdb itself ran the 5' RACE reads through MiXCR, one entry per CDR3 protein. This table holds almost 250,000 distinct CDR3 sequences, 15% found once. Sample: PBMCs or a T cell subset sorted from them (not recorded which). The receptors were gathered from an adult woman who had mild COVID-19 (a few samples of this study predate the infection). Cell type and time point are not known.

In this sample, this clonotype turned up many times. This sequence joins TRBV19 and TRBJ2-7; 8 bases line up with TRBD1. The V gene end was trimmed by 2 bases and the J gene end by 3 bases; junction bases not matched to a gene: 3. The CDR3 spans 14 residues. Germline CDR1 and CDR2: LNHDA and SQIVND (reference sequence). Written as DNA, the CDR3 is TGTGCCAGTAGTATACAAGGACAGGGCTACGAGCAGTACTTC. This encodes CASSIQGQGYEQYF.

V and J are TRBV10-3 and TRBJ2-1; TRBD2 matches 7 bases. The V gene's germline CDR1 is ENHRY and CDR2 SYGVKD. The V and J ends lost 0 bases and 6 bases, in that order; junction bases with no gene match: 5. The CDR3 consists of 15 residues. The CDR3 spells CAISESGLGSNEQFF. The CDR3 coding sequence is TGTGCCATCAGTGAGTCAGGACTAGGGAGCAATGAGCAGTTCTTC.

The CDR3 sequence is CASSSLRRSSYNSPLHF. Here the CDR3 DNA reads TGTGCCAGCAGTTCCCTCCGCCGGAGCTCCTATAATTCACCCCTCCACTTT. The V call is TRBV27, the J call TRBJ1-6; the D is unclear. V was shortened by 4 bases and J by 0 bases, with 13 bases between the two germline ends. Germline-derived CDR1 and CDR2 are MNHEY and SMNVEV (reference sequence). The CDR3 spans 17 residues.

As to this clonotype: Its ends do not fully match the called genes, so a read error is possible. The CDR3 loop is CATSRDRGNQPQHF. CDR3 sequence (DNA): TGTGCCACCAGCCGAGACAGGGGGAATCAGCCCCAGCATTTT. This chain connects TRBV15 to TRBJ1-5; 9 positions match TRBD1. Per germline, CDR1 LNHNV and CDR2 YYDKDF (reference sequence). The CDR3 has 14 residues.

The genes are TRBV7-6 and TRBJ2-5; TRBD2 matches 12 bases. From germline, CDR1 is SGHVS and CDR2 FNYEAQ. Trimming cost V 6 bases and J 4 bases; bases outside gene matches: 3. CDR3 length: 14 amino acids. The CDR3 here is CASSPSGGVETQYF. Written as DNA, the CDR3 is TGTGCCAGCAGTCCTAGCGGGGGGGTAGAGACCCAGTACTTC.

This clonotype showed up just a few times. The chain recombines TRBV7-3 with TRBJ1-2; 10 bases align to TRBD1. Germline V gene sequence: CDR1 SGHTA, CDR2 FQGTGA. This CDR3 comprises 13 residues. V shed 2 bases and J 7 bases; nucleotides not matched to a gene: 1. As DNA, the CDR3 is TGTGCCAGCAGCTTAGGGGACAGGGGTGGCTACACCTTC. Translated: CASSLGDRGGYTF.

This clonotype was counted between two and nine times. The DNA of the CDR3 is TGTGCCAGCAGTGAAAGGGGGCAGAGAGGGGTATCACCCCTCCACTTT. It is translated as CASSERGQRGVSPLHF. The chain recombines TRBV6-1 with TRBJ1-6; 7 bases match TRBD1. Germline lookup yields CDR1 MNHNS and CDR2 SASEGT. This CDR3 region has 16 residues. The junction had 11 bases not matched to a gene; V was cut back by 2 bases and J by 10 bases.

This clonotype was seen many times. V and J are TRBV27 and TRBJ1-5; D may be TRBD1 (5 bases). Germline V gene lookup returns CDR1 MNHEY and CDR2 SMNVEV (reference sequence). Trimming cost V 6 bases and J 0 bases, with 15 bases left between them. This CDR3 is 16 amino acids long. CDR3 region: CASSRRGLYSNQPQHF. The CDR3, as DNA: TGTGCCAGCAGCCGCCGGGGACTCTATAGCAATCAGCCCCAGCATTTT.

This clonotype occurred a few times. The rearrangement uses TRBV4-2 and TRBJ2-3, with 10 bases fitting TRBD1. Germline CDR1 reads LGHNA; CDR2 reads YNFKEQ. With V trimmed by 3 bases and J by 2 bases, 5 bases remained unmatched. CDR3 length: 16 amino acids. The CDR3 DNA reads as TGTGCCAGCAGCCAGGCCGGGACAGGGGCCACAGATACGCAGTATTTT. Translation: CASSQAGTGATDTQYF.

The chain uses TRBV5-6 and TRBJ2-1; either TRBD1 or TRBD2 may supply D (5 bases each). The CDR3 is made up of 17 amino acids. Trimming cost V 1 base and J 5 bases, with 19 bases left between them. In germline, CDR1 is SGHDT, CDR2 YYEEEE. The CDR3, as DNA: TGTGCCAGCAGCTTGATTGGATTAACGGGACCAGACAATGAGCAGTTCTTC. Translating gives CASSLIGLTGPDNEQFF.

This clonotype was counted many times. This rearrangement joins TRBV6-9 to TRBJ2-3; TRBD1 agrees at 9 bases. The germline V gene encodes CDR1 MNHGY and CDR2 SVAAGI. V was clipped by 5 bases and J by 0 bases; unmatched bases: 9. This CDR3 is 17 amino acids long. This CDR3 reads CASSGPTGGGSTDTQYF. In DNA form, the CDR3 reads TGTGCCAGCAGTGGCCCTACAGGGGGCGGAAGCACAGATACGCAGTATTTT.

The CDR3 DNA sequence: TGTGCCATCTCCGGGGACAGGGGACGGAGCAATCAGCCCCAGCATTTT. Translated: CAISGDRGRSNQPQHF. V usage is TRBV19 and J usage is TRBJ1-5, with 10 bases fitting TRBD1. The junction had 10 bases not matched to a gene; V was cut back by 10 bases and J by 1 base. This CDR3 region has 16 residues. CDR1 and CDR2 (germline): LNHDA, SQIVND (reference sequence).

This clonotype occurred a few times. This rearrangement joins TRBV4-3 to TRBJ2-1; no clear D. In germline, CDR1 is LGHNA, CDR2 YSLEER. Trimming shortened V by 0 bases and J by 2 bases, and 11 bases separated the two germline ends. This CDR3 has 16 residues. CDR3 sequence: CASSQEFGLAYNEQFF. The CDR3 region has the DNA TGCGCCAGCAGCCAAGAGTTCGGGTTAGCCTACAATGAGCAGTTCTTC.

This clonotype occurred a few times. The rearrangement joins TRBV7-2 to TRBJ2-2; D is perhaps TRBD1 or TRBD2 (5 bases each). Germline V gene sequence: CDR1 SGHTA, CDR2 FQGNSA. V shed 5 bases and J shed 3 bases, with 16 bases lying between them. The CDR3 is 16 residues long. CDR3 region: CASSPQPRGDTGELFF. CDR3 coding DNA: TGTGCCAGCAGCCCACAACCAAGAGGGGACACCGGGGAGCTGTTTTTT.

This clonotype was found many times. J is TRBJ2-1 and V is TRBV7-9; TRBD2 might be the D (5 bases). The germline V and J ends were trimmed by 0 bases and 5 bases, with 17 bases remaining between them. This CDR3 contains 17 residues. Germline loops: CDR1 SEHNR, CDR2 FQNEAQ (reference sequence). The CDR3 is CASSLAAVALLDNEQFF. DNA of the CDR3: TGTGCCAGCAGCTTAGCGGCAGTAGCGTTATTAGACAATGAGCAGTTCTTC.

V gene TRBV29-1 combines with J gene TRBJ1-1, with D tentatively TRBD1 (6 bases). This CDR3 has 12 residues. Trimming removed 6 bases at V and 1 base at J, with 9 bases between. Germline values: CDR1 SQVTM, CDR2 ANQGSEA. In DNA, the CDR3 is TGCAGCGTCCGGGACACGAACACTGAAGCTTTCTTT. Its protein product is CSVRDTNTEAFF.

This clonotype was recorded many times. This sequence joins TRBV12-3 or TRBV12-4 and TRBJ1-5, with D tentatively TRBD1 (5 bases). The CDR3 sequence is 14 residues long. V was cut by 6 bases and J by 5 bases, with 14 bases left in between. CDR3: CASSGTAGDQPQHF. CDR3 nucleotides: TGTGCCAGCAGCGGGACTGCTGGCGATCAGCCCCAGCATTTT.

This clonotype was seen repeatedly, ten times or more. The V call is TRBV5-1, the J call TRBJ2-5, with D possibly TRBD2 on 6 matching bases. The CDR3 runs to 15 residues. The V end was cut by 4 bases, the J end by 6 bases, with 19 bases between. Germline V CDR1 and CDR2: SGHRS, YFSETQ. CDR3 nucleotide sequence: TGCGCCAGCAGCGAAATTCCGGGAGAGGGAAAGACCCAGTACTTC. Translated: CASSEIPGEGKTQYF. Full variable domain (rest looked up from reference TRBV5-1 and TRBJ2-5): KAGVTQTPRYLIKTRGQQVTLSCSPISGHRSVSWYQQTPGQGLQFLFEYFSETQRNKGNFPGRFSGRQFSNSRSEMNVSTLELGDSALYLCASSEIPGEGKTQYFGPGTRLLVL.

This clonotype appeared a few times. The rearrangement uses TRBV6-5 and TRBJ2-2; TRBD2 aligns across 13 bases. Germline CDR1 reads MNHEY; CDR2 reads SVGAGI. The junction had 12 bases not matched to a gene; V was cut back by 6 bases and J by 5 bases. The CDR3 spans 18 residues. The CDR3, as DNA: TGTGCCAGCAGCTTTCCCGGACTAGCGGGAGATAGGACCGGGGAGCTGTTTTTT. Amino acid sequence: CASSFPGLAGDRTGELFF.

The rearrangement uses TRBV7-2 and TRBJ2-7; tentatively, D is TRBD2 (5 bases). Trimming took 1 base from V and 2 from J, leaving 9 bases between them. CDR1 is SGHTA and CDR2 is FQGNSA in the germline V gene. The CDR3 consists of 14 residues. The CDR3 sequence is CASSLGAVPYEQYF. The CDR3 DNA sequence: TGTGCCAGCAGCTTAGGAGCGGTTCCCTACGAGCAGTACTTC.

The genes are TRBV12-3 or TRBV12-4 and TRBJ1-1; D gene ambiguous. There are 14 residues in the CDR3. V was trimmed by 3 bases and J by 1 base, leaving 9 bases between them. The CDR3 here is CASSFHDGNTEAFF. In nucleotides, the CDR3 is TGTGCCAGCAGTTTTCATGACGGGAACACTGAAGCTTTCTTT.

The V call is TRBV12-3 or TRBV12-4, the J call TRBJ2-3; 12 bases fit TRBD2. The CDR3 length is 17 residues. The trim removed 6 bases at V and 2 bases at J, leaving 9 bases unmatched. CDR3 amino acids: CASSKPRTSGITDTQYF. The DNA for the CDR3 is TGTGCCAGCAGCAAACCTCGGACTAGCGGGATCACAGATACGCAGTATTTT.

This clonotype turned up a few times. The V and J genes are TRBV7-2 and TRBJ1-5, with 9 bases identical to TRBD1. Germline V CDR1 and CDR2: SGHTA, FQGNSA. V dropped 1 base and J dropped 5; count of bases not matched to a gene: 3. The CDR3 loop spans 15 amino acids. CDR3: CASSLGTGEDQPQHF. The CDR3 DNA reads TGTGCCAGCAGCTTAGGGACAGGGGAAGATCAGCCCCAGCATTTT.

This chain uses TRBV11-2 with TRBJ2-7, with TRBD1 matching over 7 bases. V shed 5 bases and J 3 bases; nucleotides not matched to a gene: 10. Germline assignment: CDR1 SGHAT and CDR2 FQNNGV. The CDR3 has 15 residues. For the CDR3, the DNA is TGTGCCAGCAGCCTCAATCCGGGACAGAACTACGAGCAGTACTTC. This gives the protein CASSLNPGQNYEQYF.

J is TRBJ1-1 and V is TRBV5-6; no definite D call. This CDR3 region has 14 residues. V gave up 1 base and J gave up 3 bases, with 10 bases separating them. Germline V lookup: CDR1 SGHDT, CDR2 YYEEEE. For the CDR3, the DNA is TGTGCCAGCAGCTTGATGGGTGTGTACACTGAAGCTTTCTTT. Amino acid sequence: CASSLMGVYTEAFF. The full variable domain, completed using reference TRBV5-6 and TRBJ1-1, is DAGVTQSPTHLIKTRGQQVTLRCSPKSGHDTVSWYQQALGQGPQFIFQYYEEEERQRGNFPDRFSGHQFPNYSSELNVNALLLGDSALYLCASSLMGVYTEAFFGQGTRLTVV.

CDR3 sequence (DNA): TGTGCCAGCAGCGTAGCTACCAGGGCGTCCCAAGAGACCCAGTACTTC. Residues: CASSVATRASQETQYF. The rearrangement joins TRBV9 to TRBJ2-5; tentatively, D is TRBD1 (5 bases). Trimming shortened V by 0 bases and J by 1 base, and 13 bases separated the two germline ends. Germline CDR1 reads SGDLS; CDR2 reads YYNGEE. The CDR3 spans 16 residues.